This is a list of T cell receptor beta chains from one sample in a study of T cell repertoires in ileal Crohn's disease. Profiled with immunoSEQ multiplex PCR; TCRdb holds only in-frame clones, not every one. Seen here are more than 12,000 clones, 78% observed once, and the top ten hold approximately 17%. The specimen sequenced was ileal tissue. These receptors were taken from an adult with Crohn's disease. CDR3s include the opening cysteine and the closing phenylalanine or tryptophan. A D gene is named only where the DNA matches it firmly. Size is omitted from some rows. Given values are once, few, many or a class for expanded clones.

abundance	d_gene	j_gene	v_gene	CDR3nt	CDR3aa
.	.	TRBJ1-5	TRBV30	TGTGCCTGGAGTGTACGGGGAATACGAACCTCTAATCAGCCCCAGCATTTT	CAWSVRGIRTSNQPQHF
.	.	TRBJ1-2	TRBV2	TGTGCCAGCCGGCAGGGACAATACAACTATGGCTACACCTTC	CASRQGQYNYGYTF
.	.	TRBJ1-2	TRBV12-5	TGTGCTAGTGGTTTGGCCCGGGATCAAGGCTACACCTTC	CASGLARDQGYTF
.	TRBD1	TRBJ2-3	TRBV6-1	TGTGCCAGCAGTCTACAGGGGGCAGATACGCAGTATTTT	CASSLQGADTQYF
once	.	TRBJ1-2	TRBV6-5	TGTGCCAGCAGTTACGGGGCTAGGGAATATGGCTACACCTTC	CASSYGAREYGYTF
few	.	TRBJ2-7	TRBV5-5	TGTGCCAGCACCCCATCAGGGGCAGAGCAGTACTTC	CASTPSGAEQYF
.	TRBD1	TRBJ2-7	TRBV7-2	TGTGCCAGCAGCTTAGGCGAACAGGGGAAGCAGTACTTC	CASSLGEQGKQYF
.	.	TRBJ1-1	TRBV6-6	TGTGCCAGCAGTTCTGGACATCCTCTGGGGTGGGCTGAAGCTTTCTTT	CASSSGHPLGWAEAFF
once	.	TRBJ2-7	TRBV19	TGTGCCAGTAGTATCCGGGGGTTCTCCTACGAGCAGTACTTC	CASSIRGFSYEQYF
.	.	TRBJ2-3	TRBV29-1	TGCAGCGTTGACGCAGGGGCCCCAGATACGCAGTATTTT	CSVDAGAPDTQYF
.	.	TRBJ1-4	TRBV29-1	TGCAGCGTCCTAGAAGGGGGGGGGTATGAAAAACTGTTTTTT	CSVLEGGGYEKLFF
once	.	TRBJ2-2	TRBV18	TGTGCCAGCTCACCAATTAGGTGGGGGCAAGTTAAAATCAGCGCGAACACCGGGGAGCTGTTTTTT	CASSPIRWGQVKISANTGELFF
.	.	TRBJ1-5	TRBV25-1	TGTGCCAGCAGTGAAGGACTAACGGGGAATCAGCCCCAGCATTTT	CASSEGLTGNQPQHF
.	.	TRBJ1-2	TRBV20-1	TGCAGTGCTACCGGACTCGGAGGCTACACCTTC	CSATGLGGYTF
.	.	TRBJ2-3	TRBV6-4	TGTGCCAGCAGCCAACGGAGCACAGATACGCAGTATTTT	CASSQRSTDTQYF
.	.	TRBJ2-3	TRBV7-2	TGTGCCAGCAGCTTAGTCGGTGGGGCTGTGTGGACAGATACGCAGTATTTT	CASSLVGGAVWTDTQYF
.	TRBD1	TRBJ2-3	TRBV5-1	TGCGCCAGCAGCGGCGGGACAGGGCTAGATACGCAGTATTTT	CASSGGTGLDTQYF
.	TRBD1	TRBJ1-1	TRBV5-1	TGCGCCAGCAGCTTGCAGGGGGCTACTGAAGCTTTCTTT	CASSLQGATEAFF
.	TRBD2	TRBJ2-5	TRBV25-1	TGTGCCAGCAGTGAGGGTAGCGGGAACCAAGAGACCCAGTACTTC	CASSEGSGNQETQYF
.	TRBD2	TRBJ2-1	TRBV30	TGTGCCTGGAGTGCAGGGTTAACCGGGGGGGAGCAGTTCTTC	CAWSAGLTGGEQFF
.	.	TRBJ1-1	TRBV5-1	TGCGCCAGCAGCCGCGGGACGGCGAACACTGAAGCTTTCTTT	CASSRGTANTEAFF
.	.	TRBJ2-3	TRBV14	TGTGCCAGCAGCCCTCAGAGGTTTGGGAGCACAGATACGCAGTATTTT	CASSPQRFGSTDTQYF